The rows below give T cell receptor beta chains drawn from one sample of a study of blood T cell repertoires in COVID-19. TCRdb keeps only in-frame clones here, not all; method: immunoSEQ multiplex PCR. The sample yields about 130,000 clones, roughly nine tenths seen once. The specimen was peripheral blood. These receptors originate from a man aged 55 to 70 with COVID-19, enrolled during active disease. CDR3s include the opening cysteine and the closing phenylalanine or tryptophan. The order of the fields is D gene, clone size, V gene, J gene, CDR3 DNA, CDR3 protein. D genes are given only for firm matches. Where a row states a size, it is once, few, many or the class of an expanded clone; other rows omit it.

d_gene: TRBD1
abundance: -
v_gene: TRBV7-9
j_gene: TRBJ2-2
CDR3nt: TGTGCCAGCAGCTACGGGACAGGGGATCCCGGGGAGCTGTTTTTT
CDR3aa: CASSYGTGDPGELFF

d_gene: -
abundance: once
v_gene: TRBV24-1
j_gene: TRBJ1-4
CDR3nt: TGTGCCACCAGTGCCAGGGGTTGGGATGAAAAACTGTTTTTT
CDR3aa: CATSARGWDEKLFF

d_gene: -
abundance: -
v_gene: TRBV6-5
j_gene: TRBJ2-1
CDR3nt: TGTGCCAGCAGGGCGGAAAGCTCCTACAATGAGCAGTTCTTC
CDR3aa: CASRAESSYNEQFF

d_gene: TRBD1
abundance: -
v_gene: TRBV5-4
j_gene: TRBJ2-7
CDR3nt: TGTGCCAGCAGCCCGTCCCGGGACAGGGACGGCTCCTACGAGCAGTACTTC
CDR3aa: CASSPSRDRDGSYEQYF

d_gene: TRBD1
abundance: -
v_gene: TRBV12-3/TRBV12-4
j_gene: TRBJ2-7
CDR3nt: TGTGCCAGCAGGCGGACAGGGGAATTCGAGCAGTACTTC
CDR3aa: CASRRTGEFEQYF

d_gene: -
abundance: -
v_gene: TRBV19
j_gene: TRBJ1-5
CDR3nt: TGTGCCAGTAGTATGGTATCGGGGGAGGCGCAGCCCCAGCATTTT
CDR3aa: CASSMVSGEAQPQHF

d_gene: -
abundance: -
v_gene: TRBV21-1
j_gene: TRBJ1-5
CDR3nt: TGTGCAGACAGGTCCTTGGCGATGAGCAATCAGCCCCAGCATTTT
CDR3aa: CADRSLAMSNQPQHF

d_gene: -
abundance: -
v_gene: TRBV5-5
j_gene: TRBJ1-4
CDR3nt: TGTGCCAGCAGCTTGCAGGGGAATGAAAAACTGTTTTTT
CDR3aa: CASSLQGNEKLFF

d_gene: TRBD2
abundance: -
v_gene: TRBV5-1
j_gene: TRBJ2-1
CDR3nt: TGCGCCAGCAGCTTGCCCCTCGGGACTAGCGTTTCCGATGAGCAGTTCTTC
CDR3aa: CASSLPLGTSVSDEQFF

d_gene: -
abundance: -
v_gene: TRBV6-5
j_gene: TRBJ2-3
CDR3nt: TGTGCCAGCAAAAGCGGTCCTAGCACAGATACGCAGTATTTT
CDR3aa: CASKSGPSTDTQYF

d_gene: TRBD1
abundance: -
v_gene: TRBV28
j_gene: TRBJ2-5
CDR3nt: TGTGCCAGCAGCCCCGTTCGGGACAGGGCGTACCAAGAGACCCAGTACTTC
CDR3aa: CASSPVRDRAYQETQYF

d_gene: -
abundance: once
v_gene: TRBV14
j_gene: TRBJ1-2
CDR3nt: TGTGCCAGCAGCCAATACAGGGATCTCAACTATGGCTACACCTTC
CDR3aa: CASSQYRDLNYGYTF

d_gene: TRBD2
abundance: -
v_gene: TRBV11-2
j_gene: TRBJ2-2
CDR3nt: TGTGCCATACCCATTAGCGGGGCTAACACCGGGGAGCTGTTTTTT
CDR3aa: CAIPISGANTGELFF

d_gene: -
abundance: -
v_gene: TRBV4-1
j_gene: TRBJ1-4
CDR3nt: TGCGCCAGCAGCCAAGGTCGGGGGGCATATGAAAAACTGTTTTTT
CDR3aa: CASSQGRGAYEKLFF

d_gene: -
abundance: -
v_gene: TRBV28
j_gene: TRBJ1-5
CDR3nt: TGTGCCAGCAGCTCCGTGGGCCAGCCCCAGCATTTT
CDR3aa: CASSSVGQPQHF

d_gene: -
abundance: -
v_gene: TRBV28
j_gene: TRBJ1-1
CDR3nt: TGTGCCACAGAGACTGACACTGAAGCTTTCTTT
CDR3aa: CATETDTEAFF

d_gene: -
abundance: -
v_gene: TRBV18
j_gene: TRBJ1-5
CDR3nt: TGTGCCAGCTCACAAGACCGGGACACTCAGCCCCAGCATTTT
CDR3aa: CASSQDRDTQPQHF

d_gene: TRBD1
abundance: -
v_gene: TRBV6-5
j_gene: TRBJ2-7
CDR3nt: TGTGCCAGCAGCCCAGGGACAGGAGGGGGGTTGAAGCAGTACTTC
CDR3aa: CASSPGTGGGLKQYF